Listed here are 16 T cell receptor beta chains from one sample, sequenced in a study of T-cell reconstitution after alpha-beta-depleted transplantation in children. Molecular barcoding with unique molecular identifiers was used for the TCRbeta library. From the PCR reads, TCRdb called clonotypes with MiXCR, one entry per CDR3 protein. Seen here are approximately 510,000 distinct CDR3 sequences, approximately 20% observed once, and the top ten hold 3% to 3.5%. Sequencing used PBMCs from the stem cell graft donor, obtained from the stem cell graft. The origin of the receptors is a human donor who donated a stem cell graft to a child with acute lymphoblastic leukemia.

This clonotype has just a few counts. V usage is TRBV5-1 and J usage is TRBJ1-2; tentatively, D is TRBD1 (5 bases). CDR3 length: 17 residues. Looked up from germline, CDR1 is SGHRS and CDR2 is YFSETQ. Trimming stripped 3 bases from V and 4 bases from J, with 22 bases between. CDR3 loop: CASSSARPGQLGYGYTF. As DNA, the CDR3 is TGCGCCAGCAGCTCCGCCCGACCAGGGCAATTGGGCTATGGCTACACCTTC.

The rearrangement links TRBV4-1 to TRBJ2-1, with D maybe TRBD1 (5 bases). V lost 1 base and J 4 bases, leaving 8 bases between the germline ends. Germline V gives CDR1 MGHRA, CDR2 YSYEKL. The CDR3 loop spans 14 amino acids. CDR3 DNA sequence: TGCGCCAGCAGCCAAGTAGGGGTTTACAATGAGCAGTTCTTC. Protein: CASSQVGVYNEQFF.

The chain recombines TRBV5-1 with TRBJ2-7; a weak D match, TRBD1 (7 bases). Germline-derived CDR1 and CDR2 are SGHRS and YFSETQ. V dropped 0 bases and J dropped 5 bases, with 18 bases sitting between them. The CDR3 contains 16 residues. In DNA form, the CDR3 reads TGCGCCAGCAGCTTGGTCGTAGGGGGGACAGAAAACGAGCAGTACTTC. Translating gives CASSLVVGGTENEQYF.

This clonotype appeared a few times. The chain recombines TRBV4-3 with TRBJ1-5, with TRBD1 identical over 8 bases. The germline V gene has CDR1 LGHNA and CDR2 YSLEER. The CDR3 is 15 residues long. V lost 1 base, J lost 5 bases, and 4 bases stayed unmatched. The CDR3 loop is CASSQGGQGYQPQHF. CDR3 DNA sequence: TGCGCCAGCAGCCAAGGAGGACAGGGCTATCAGCCCCAGCATTTT.

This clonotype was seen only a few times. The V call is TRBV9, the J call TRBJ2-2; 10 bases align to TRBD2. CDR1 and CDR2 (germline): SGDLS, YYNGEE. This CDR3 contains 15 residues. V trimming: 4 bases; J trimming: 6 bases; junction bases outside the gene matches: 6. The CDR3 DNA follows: TGTGCCAGCAGCCTAGCGGGAGCATACCCCGGGGAGCTGTTTTTT. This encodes CASSLAGAYPGELFF.

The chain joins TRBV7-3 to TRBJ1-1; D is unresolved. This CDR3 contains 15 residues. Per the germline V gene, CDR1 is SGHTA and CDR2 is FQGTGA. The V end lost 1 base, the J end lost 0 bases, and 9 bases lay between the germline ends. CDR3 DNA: TGTGCCAGCAGCTTAAATGGGCCGATGAACACTGAAGCTTTCTTT. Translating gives CASSLNGPMNTEAFF.

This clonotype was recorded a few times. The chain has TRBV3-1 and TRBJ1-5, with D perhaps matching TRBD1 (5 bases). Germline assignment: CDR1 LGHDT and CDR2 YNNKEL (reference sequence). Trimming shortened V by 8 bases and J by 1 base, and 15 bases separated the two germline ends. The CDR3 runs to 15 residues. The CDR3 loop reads CASAPGGESNQPQHF. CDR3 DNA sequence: TGTGCCAGCGCCCCGGGAGGGGAAAGCAATCAGCCCCAGCATTTT.

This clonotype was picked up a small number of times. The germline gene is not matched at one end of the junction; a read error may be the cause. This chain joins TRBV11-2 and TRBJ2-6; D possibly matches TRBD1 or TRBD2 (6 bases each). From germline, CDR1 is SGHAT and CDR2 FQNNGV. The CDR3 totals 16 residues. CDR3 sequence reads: CASSLSTGTGANGLTF. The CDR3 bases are TGTGCCAGCAGCCTCTCCACAGGGACGGGGGCCAACGGCCTGACTTTC.

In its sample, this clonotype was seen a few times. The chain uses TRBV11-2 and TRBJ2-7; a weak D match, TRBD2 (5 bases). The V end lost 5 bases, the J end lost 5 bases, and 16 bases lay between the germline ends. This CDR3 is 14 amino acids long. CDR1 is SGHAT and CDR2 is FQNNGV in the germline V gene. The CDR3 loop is CASSQDSFGNEQYF. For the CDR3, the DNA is TGTGCCAGCAGCCAGGACTCCTTTGGCAACGAGCAGTACTTC.

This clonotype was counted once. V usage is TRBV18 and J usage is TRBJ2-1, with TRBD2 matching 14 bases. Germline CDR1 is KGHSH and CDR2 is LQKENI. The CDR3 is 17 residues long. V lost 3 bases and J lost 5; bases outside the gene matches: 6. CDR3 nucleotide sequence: TGTGCCAGCTCACCTGTGACTAGCGGGAGGGCTGACAATGAGCAGTTCTTC. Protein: CASSPVTSGRADNEQFF.

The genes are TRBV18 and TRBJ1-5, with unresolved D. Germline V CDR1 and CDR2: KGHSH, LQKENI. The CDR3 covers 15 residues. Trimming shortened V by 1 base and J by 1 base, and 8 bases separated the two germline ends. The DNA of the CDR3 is TGTGCCAGCTCACCACAGGGCAGCAGCAATCAGCCCCAGCATTTT. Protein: CASSPQGSSNQPQHF.

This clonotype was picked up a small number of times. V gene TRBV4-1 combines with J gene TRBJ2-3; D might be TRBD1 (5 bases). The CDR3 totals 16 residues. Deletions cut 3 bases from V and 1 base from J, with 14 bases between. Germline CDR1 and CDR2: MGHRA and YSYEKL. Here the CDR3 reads CASSHLTVAGTDTQYF. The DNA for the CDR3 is TGCGCCAGCAGCCACTTGACAGTTGCGGGCACAGATACGCAGTATTTT.

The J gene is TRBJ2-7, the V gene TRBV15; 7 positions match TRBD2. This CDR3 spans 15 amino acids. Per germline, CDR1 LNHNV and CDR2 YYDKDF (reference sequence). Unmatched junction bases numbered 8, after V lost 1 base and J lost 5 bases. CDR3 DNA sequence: TGTGCCACCAGCAGAGTTGGGGGGGGGTTCGACGAGCAGTACTTC. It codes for CATSRVGGGFDEQYF.

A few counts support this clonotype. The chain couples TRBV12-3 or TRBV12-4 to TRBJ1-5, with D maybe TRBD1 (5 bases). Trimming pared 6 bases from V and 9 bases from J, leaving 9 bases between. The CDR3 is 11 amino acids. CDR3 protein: CASRGLGPQHF. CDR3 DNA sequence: TGTGCCAGCAGGGGACTCGGGCCCCAGCATTTT.

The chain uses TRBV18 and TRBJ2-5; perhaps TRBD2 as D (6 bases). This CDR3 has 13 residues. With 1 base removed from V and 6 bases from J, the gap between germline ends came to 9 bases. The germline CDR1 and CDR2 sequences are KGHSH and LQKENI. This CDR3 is CASSPLGRKTQYF. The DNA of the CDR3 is TGTGCCAGCTCACCACTAGGGAGGAAGACCCAGTACTTC. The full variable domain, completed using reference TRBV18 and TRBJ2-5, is NAGVMQNPRHLVRRRGQEARLRCSPMKGHSHVYWYRQLPEEGLKFMVYLQKENIIDESGMPKERFSAEFPKEGPSILRIQQVVRGDSAAYFCASSPLGRKTQYFGPGTRLLVL.

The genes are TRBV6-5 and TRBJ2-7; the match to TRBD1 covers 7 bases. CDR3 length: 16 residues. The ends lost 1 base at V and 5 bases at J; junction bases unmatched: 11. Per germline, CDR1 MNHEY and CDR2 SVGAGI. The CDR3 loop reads CASSYYPGQTFDEQYF. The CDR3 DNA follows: TGTGCCAGCAGTTACTACCCGGGACAGACGTTCGACGAGCAGTACTTC.